This T cell receptor (beta chain) was captured by sequencing in a study of blood T cell repertoires in COVID-19. Study-level background: Italy, Spain and the United States were the sources of the convalescent and acute COVID-19 samples. Sources were T cells, B-cell-depleted T cells, or PBMCs; the material itself was cDNA or gDNA.

Germline values: CDR1 SEHNR, CDR2 FQNEAQ (reference sequence). Trimming took off 5 bases at V and 3 bases at J, with 14 bases between the two ends. The CDR3 has 14 amino acids. Original handling: Scientists estimated how many nucleated cells there were by amplifying reference gene primers. Sequencing was performed with immunoSEQ multiplex PCR; in TCRdb, only in-frame clones are kept and a portion is missing. V, J and clone size derive from that table, while D and trimming were established from the DNA sequence. The table lists tens of thousands of clones, over 70% of them singletons. The TCR was taken from a man aged 80 or over with acute or convalescent COVID-19. Sequenced: peripheral blood. V usage is TRBV7-9 and J usage is TRBJ2-7; tentatively, D is TRBD1 (6 bases). The CDR3 here is CASSHRDNLYEQYF. The CDR3 region has the DNA TGTGCCAGCAGCCACCGGGACAACCTCTACGAGCAGTACTTC.